Sequencing of this TCR beta chain was carried out in a study of cytomegalovirus exposure and HLA in healthy donors (dated by TCRdb to about 2017). Some background on the complete study: According to an earlier analysis of 587 of the donors, 150 million to 200 million T cells yielded 117 million unique TCR beta sequences and 276 Gb of sequence data. Roughly 300 gigabases of sequencing data and 70 million to 95 million unique TCR sequences made up an early release that covered some 640 HLA-typed donors. Of the 300 to 450 genotyped donors, 75% to 85% were placed in the genetic ancestry cluster associated with self-reported Caucasian donors. The study aimed to test whether signatures of past pathogen exposure could be identified by cataloging public T cell receptors. The T cell repertoires of 666 subjects were profiled by immunosequencing and related to cytomegalovirus serostatus. A separate validation cohort of roughly 120 different subjects was used in addition to the approximately 700-subject first cohort. The study combined high-throughput TCR immunosequencing, statistical association of individual TCRs with disease status, and machine learning to predict cytomegalovirus infection status. In a later analysis, previously published TCR beta repertoires from roughly 710 donors were re-analyzed and high-resolution HLA genotyping was added so that TCR occurrence patterns could be studied. The later analysis used no new phenotypic data to find candidate immune exposures, relying instead on TCR beta sequences and their occurrence across donors. An earlier analysis of about 620 of the donors applied high-throughput TCR beta sequencing to assess whether each TCR beta V gene segment acted as functional or pseudogenic. Donor age, sex, ethnicity and CMV serostatus were compiled together with the repertoire data. A later genetic analysis took genome-wide SNP genotypes for about three fifths of the 666 donors and used that subset as a discovery cohort. Every repertoire in the discovery cohort had been generated on one and the same sequencing platform. Both class I and class II loci were covered by HLA typing, at four-digit resolution. Typing coverage varied by locus: roughly 620-630 donors for A, B, C, DRB1 and DQB1; around 560 for DQA1; nearly 610 for DPA1; under 490 for DPB1. Because of strong linkage in the cohort, roughly five DR-DQ haplotypes were treated as single units for association and clustering. Across around 400 genotyped donors of the cohort, an average of roughly 250,000 unique TCR beta nucleotide sequences per donor were sequenced, and roughly 20% of those sequences were non-productive.

Library preparation was by the immunoSEQ multiplex PCR assay. For the multiplex PCR, a mixture combining 60 forward primers for TCR Vbeta segments and 13 reverse primers for TCR Jbeta segments was used. The CDR3 region of rearranged TCR beta genes was amplified from genomic DNA with a multiplex PCR assay. The Illumina HiSeq System was used to sequence the amplified TCR beta libraries as 87-base-pair reads. Per the source publication's procedure: A later analysis counted tens of millions of unique TCR beta chains across the 670 or so repertoires, and 10 million to 12 million of these chains were shared by at least two donors. A nearest-neighbor algorithm error-corrected the raw reads and collapsed the reads into unique sequences, merging closely related sequences to remove PCR and sequencing errors. V, D and J gene segments were assigned by aligning CDR3 sequences to IMGT reference sequences. For a sequence to be retained, a match of at least six nucleotides to both a V gene segment and a J gene segment was required. Rearrangements were classified as productive when the CDR3 lacked stop codons and remained in frame with V and J, and all other rearrangements were classified as non-productive. CDR3 was defined according to IMGT convention as the region running from the second conserved V-encoded cysteine to the conserved J-encoded phenylalanine. The earlier analysis of about 560 of the donors excluded any sequence lacking an unambiguous match to a single V gene segment. In an earlier analysis of several hundred of the donors, V segments were called functional above 56.7% productive rearrangements and were called segregating when the between-donor standard deviation exceeded 5%. A statistical classification framework was built for diagnosing cytomegalovirus status from the catalog of TCR beta chain sequences. A later analysis assigned V and J genes by comparing TCR nucleotide sequences with IMGT/GENE-DB human TR gene sequences. A later analysis assigned CDR3 sequences and most-parsimonious VDJ recombination scenarios with the TCRdist pipeline. In a later analysis, every TCR beta chain was defined by the combination of its CDR3 amino acid sequence and its V-gene family, and reads without a unique V-gene family were dropped. A later analysis removed 592 highly shared, low-generation-probability nucleotide sequences to deal with suspected cross-contamination and a sequencing artifact. A later analysis calculated a clonal expansion index for each public chain from normalized within-repertoire ranks of inferred template counts. Generation probabilities in a later analysis came from a VDJ recombination model fitted to out-of-frame rearrangements, and those results were checked against IGoR. In a later analysis, hypergeometric tests were used to score TCR-TCR, TCR-HLA and TCR-CMV co-occurrence, with a repertoire-size bias correction applied to TCR pairs. False discovery rates were estimated in a later analysis by permuting HLA or CMV assignments 20 times. In a later analysis, co-occurring TCRs were grouped with DBSCAN, and TCRdist sequence similarity was added when clustering was performed within HLA-allele-positive subsets. Co-occurrence clustering excluded repertoires with fewer than 30,000 or more than 120,000 public chains, plus five with anomalous nucleotide sharing. TCRdb took this table from immuneACCESS and kept in-frame rearrangements with V and J called. Such tables lack part of the clones; where checked against another copy, unresolved V genes explain under half of the gap, and the rest is unexplained. D and trimming were read from the DNA, whereas the V and J calls and clone size are those reported in that table. This sample comprises approximately 100,000 clones, about 80% of them detected only once. The ten top clones hold less than 3.5% of the sample.

In total, approximately 700 healthy bone marrow donors made up the cohort. At the time of sampling, all cohort members were nominally healthy, though unrecorded immune exposures were likely present. The donor tested CMV seropositive, placing the donor among the 289 seropositive members of the cohort. Every donor gave a peripheral blood sample, and the peripheral blood mononuclear cells from that sample were used for TCR beta sequencing. Genomic DNA extraction from the blood cell samples was performed with the Qiagen DNeasy Blood Extraction Kit. Broader findings and caveats from the paper: In a later analysis, the rate of TCR association differed among HLA loci, with DRB1 alleles having the most associated TCRs and HLA-C alleles having the fewest. At a false discovery rate of 0.05, a later analysis linked approximately 18,000 TCR beta sequences to specific HLA alleles. Because counts were too low, some 17 rarely observed V segments, including chromosome 9 orphons, were left out of the earlier analysis of about 620 of the donors. The classifier was reported to diagnose cytomegalovirus status with high specificity and sensitivity in both the original and validation cohorts. Some IMGT-functional V segments, including TRBV6-2 and TRBV6-3, could not be distinguished by the 87-base-pair reads and were therefore excluded. Because HLA typing was missing for some donors at each locus, association tests included only the typed subset. A further reported finding was that TCR beta sequences accurately predicted the HLA-A and HLA-B alleles for most subjects in the first cohort. In a later analysis, several top co-occurrence clusters were reported to appear linked to parvovirus B19, influenza, CMV and Epstein-Barr virus. A cluster of highly shared sequence variants was judged likely to be a technical artifact of the sequencing pipeline. A later analysis found that HLA-associated TCR beta chains were more clonally expanded and had lower generation probabilities than equally common non-associated chains. Most CMV-associated TCR beta chains appeared to be HLA-restricted in a later analysis, and the HLA associations seemed to be driven largely by CMV exposure. Correlated functional status among segregating V segments might reflect linkage disequilibrium, but an unknown experimental factor could not be ruled out. In an earlier analysis of more than 500 of the donors, most TCR beta V segments appeared in productive rearrangements about 87% or about 30% of the time, broadly matching IMGT annotations. In a later genetic analysis, a missense DCLRE1C variant was associated with V-gene and J-gene trimming of TCR beta chains, and the association was replicated in an independent cohort. Most TCR sequences were seen in very few donors, while some public TCRs were found in many individuals. In the study, around 150 TCR beta chains were listed as associated with cytomegalovirus. Only TCR beta chains were sequenced in this cohort, and the absence of alpha or paired-chain data limited detectable features. Assigning TCR associations to individual alleles was difficult when HLA alleles, especially DR and DQ, strongly co-occurred. The only immune exposure information available for the cohort was CMV serostatus. According to a later genetic analysis, donors in an Asian-associated ancestry cluster had fewer N-insertions in productive TCRs than the approximately 670-donor mean. In vitro tests confirmed that a few of the cytomegalovirus-associated TCR beta chains recognize cytomegalovirus antigens. Sequencing depth was assumed to be roughly uniform across donors in the presence/absence analyses, though that assumption may not hold. The authors suggested that the approach could potentially be generalized to other disease states and immunological phenotypes.

The CDR3 sequence holds 11 residues, the cysteine and phenylalanine included. Just the 33-base CDR3 DNA is kept, in frame starting at base 1. Per the germline V gene, SGHRS is the CDR1 and YFSETQ is the CDR2. Deletion took 0 bases off V and 6 bases off J, with a span of 4 bases between the germline ends. Concerning this clone itself: It lacks a known antigen. Base qualities are not at hand, and no much larger clone is one base apart.

The sample was PBMCs. The sequence was obtained from a man aged 45-65 years in good health and CMV-seropositive. This sequence uses TRBV5-1 and TRBJ2-7; no D gene can be assigned with confidence. The nucleotides read TGCGCCAGCAGCTTGGGAGGCGAGCAGTACTTC. Translated, this gives CASSLGGEQYF.